This TCR beta chain was identified in a study of cytomegalovirus exposure and HLA in healthy donors. Trimming removed 7 bases from V and 2 bases from J; junction bases left unmatched: 8. The germline gives CDR1 SNHLY, CDR2 FYNNEI. The CDR3 contains 15 residues. The PCR was carried out with 60 Vbeta primers and 13 Jbeta primers. Here immunoSEQ multiplex PCR was the method, and the copy in TCRdb shows in-frame clones only, minus some. The table shows around 130,000 clones, with over 70% occurring only once. This sequence joins TRBV2 and TRBJ2-3; 8 bases line up with TRBD2. The origin of this receptor is a woman aged 55 to 70 in good health and CMV-seropositive. The sequenced material came from PBMCs. This CDR3 reads CASNSRGGTTDTQYF. Written as DNA, the CDR3 is TGTGCCAGCAACTCCCGGGGGGGGACCACAGATACGCAGTATTTT.